Presented here are 32 T cell receptor beta chains from one specimen sequenced in a study of shared clonotypes between healthy human individuals. Positively selected for CCR7, the CD45RO-negative cells used as naive CD8 cells excluded terminally differentiated effector memory CD45RA+ cells. Data came from immunoSEQ multiplex PCR; TCRdb stores just in-frame clones and leaves some out. The table records about 2.1 million clones, around 93% of them present only once. Sequencing used naive CD8+ T cells from PBMCs. The receptors stem from a young man in good health. Some clones in this sample may be carry-over from other donors' samples.

The CDR3 sequence is CASSQVRTSGRNIQYF. As DNA, the CDR3 is TGCGCCAGCAGCCAAGTTAGAACAAGCGGGAGAAACATTCAGTACTTC. The J gene is TRBJ2-4, the V gene TRBV4-1, with 8 bases aligning to TRBD2. The trim removed 1 base at V and 6 bases at J, leaving 8 bases unmatched. The CDR3 loop spans 16 amino acids. CDR1 and CDR2 (germline): MGHRA, YSYEKL.

J is TRBJ1-1 and V is TRBV25-1; no definite D call. The CDR3 is made up of 17 amino acids. CDR1 and CDR2 from the germline V gene are MGHDK and SYGVNS. V gave up 8 bases and J gave up 1 base, with 23 bases separating them. As DNA, the CDR3 is TGTGCCAGCGCAAGAGGACGCATATCTACGGGGAACACTGAAGCTTTCTTT. Translation: CASARGRISTGNTEAFF.

V gene TRBV14 combines with J gene TRBJ1-3, with TRBD1 matching over 9 bases. Trimming removed 6 bases from V and 2 bases from J; junction bases left unmatched: 8. This CDR3 spans 16 amino acids. Germline CDR1 reads SGHDN; CDR2 reads FVKESK. CDR3: CASSRDRAGAGNTIYF. CDR3 sequence (DNA): TGTGCCAGCAGTCGGGACAGGGCAGGCGCTGGAAACACCATATATTTT.

The chain uses TRBV27 and TRBJ2-3; unclear D gene. Germline assignment: CDR1 MNHEY and CDR2 SMNVEV (reference sequence). There are 15 residues in the CDR3. Deletions cut 1 base from V and 0 bases from J, with 8 bases between. The CDR3 DNA reads as TGTGCCAGCAGTTTATTCCCGCGGAGCACAGATACGCAGTATTTT. Translated, it gives CASSLFPRSTDTQYF.

Remarks on this clone: This specimen includes other DNA sequences encoding the same CDR3. V gene TRBV27 combines with J gene TRBJ2-7, with D uncertain. The CDR3 is 14 residues long. Per germline, CDR1 MNHEY and CDR2 SMNVEV (reference sequence). V gave up 2 bases and J gave up 0 bases, with 8 bases separating them. The CDR3 bases are TGTGCCAGCAGTTTACGGCGAAGCTCCTACGAGCAGTACTTC. Translating it yields CASSLRRSSYEQYF.

V gene TRBV30 combines with J gene TRBJ2-1; TRBD1 matches 8 bases. CDR3 size: 13 residues. Germline lookup yields CDR1 GTSNPN and CDR2 SVGIG (reference sequence). J gave up 9 bases and V 3 bases, and 7 bases lay outside the gene matches. CDR3 sequence reads: CAWRGQGAREQFF. CDR3 in DNA: TGTGCCTGGAGGGGGCAGGGGGCCCGTGAGCAGTTCTTC.

This chain links TRBV5-6 with TRBJ2-7; possible D gene TRBD2, 5 bases. CDR1 and CDR2 from the germline V gene are SGHDT and YYEEEE. CDR3 length: 14 residues. V lost 0 bases and J 3 bases, leaving 10 bases between the germline ends. CDR3 residues: CASSLGGGHYEQYF. The CDR3 DNA reads as TGTGCCAGCAGCTTGGGCGGCGGGCACTACGAGCAGTACTTC.

This chain connects TRBV7-6 to TRBJ1-3, with D possibly being TRBD1 (5 bases). There are 14 residues in the CDR3. Per the germline V gene, CDR1 is SGHVS and CDR2 is FNYEAQ. V was clipped by 4 bases and J by 4 bases, with 11 bases between them. The CDR3 nucleotides read TGTGCCAGCAGCTCCGGGGGACCCGGAAACACCATATATTTT. Amino acids: CASSSGGPGNTIYF.

The chain combines TRBV4-3 with TRBJ1-5, with D possibly matching TRBD1 (5 bases). The V end lost 2 bases, the J end lost 7 bases, and 18 bases lay between the germline ends. The CDR3 contains 16 residues. CDR1 and CDR2 (germline): LGHNA, YSLEER. The CDR3 is CASSQSALGGNQPQHF. CDR3 DNA sequence: TGCGCCAGCAGCCAATCGGCCTTGGGGGGAAACCAGCCCCAGCATTTT.

The chain carries TRBV11-2 and TRBJ2-3, with 9 bases matching TRBD1. Trimming at V came to 2 bases and at J to 6 bases, leaving 15 bases not matched to a gene. CDR1 SGHAT and CDR2 FQNNGV come from the germline V gene. The CDR3 extends over 18 amino acids. The chain's CDR3 is CASSLNWGQGPRGDTQYF. The DNA for the CDR3 is TGTGCCAGCAGCTTAAATTGGGGACAGGGCCCCCGCGGGGATACGCAGTATTTT. Based on the CDR3 plus reference TRBV11-2 and TRBJ2-3, the full variable domain is EAGVAQSPRYKIIEKRQSVAFWCNPISGHATLYWYQQILGQGPKLLIQFQNNGVVDDSQLPKDRFSAERLKGVDSTLKIQPAKLEDSAVYLCASSLNWGQGPRGDTQYFGPGTRLTVL.

This sequence joins TRBV28 and TRBJ2-7, with D perhaps matching TRBD2 (5 bases). Germline assignment: CDR1 MDHEN and CDR2 SYDVKM. Trimming took 3 bases from V and 0 from J, leaving 9 bases between them. CDR3 length: 14 amino acids. The CDR3 bases are TGTGCCAGCAGTTTGGAGCGGAACTCCTACGAGCAGTACTTC. Residues: CASSLERNSYEQYF.

On this clone itself: Other DNA sequences of this sample code for an identical CDR3. J is TRBJ2-7 and V is TRBV28, with D tentatively TRBD2 (5 bases). Trimming stripped 2 bases from V and 2 bases from J, with 7 bases between. The CDR3 totals 13 residues. Germline V gives CDR1 MDHEN, CDR2 SYDVKM. CDR3 nucleotides: TGTGCCAGCAGTTTACGGGGAACCTACGAGCAGTACTTC. It specifies CASSLRGTYEQYF.

V gene TRBV19 combines with J gene TRBJ1-5; 7 nucleotides match TRBD1. With V trimmed by 4 bases and J by 7 bases, 25 bases remained unmatched. Germline V gene sequence: CDR1 LNHDA, CDR2 SQIVND (reference sequence). The CDR3 spans 20 residues. The chain's CDR3 is CASSTWPVLTGERGEQPQHF. CDR3 bases: TGTGCCAGTAGTACATGGCCCGTCCTAACAGGGGAAAGGGGGGAACAGCCCCAGCATTTT.

The chain carries TRBV4-2 and TRBJ2-3, with 10 bases that match TRBD2. The germline V gene has CDR1 LGHNA and CDR2 YNFKEQ. This CDR3 is built from 16 residues. With 1 base clipped from V and 8 bases from J, the junction kept 9 bases outside the gene matches. DNA of the CDR3: TGTGCCAGCAGCCAAGGTCTAGCGGGAGCGGGAGGTACGCAGTATTTT. Its translation: CASSQGLAGAGGTQYF.

The chain carries TRBV27 and TRBJ2-1; D is uncertain. The germline V gene has CDR1 MNHEY and CDR2 SMNVEV (reference sequence). This CDR3 spans 14 amino acids. V gave up 8 bases and J gave up 4 bases, with 15 bases separating them. Here the CDR3 reads CASEMKLGYNEQFF. The CDR3 coding sequence is TGTGCCAGCGAAATGAAGCTTGGGTACAATGAGCAGTTCTTC.

The V gene is TRBV25-1, the J gene TRBJ2-7; a possible D gene is TRBD1 (5 bases). The length of the CDR3 is 12 residues. V lost 5 bases, J lost 3 bases, and 8 bases lay in between. Per the germline V gene, CDR1 is MGHDK and CDR2 is SYGVNS. The CDR3: CASSYQGYEQYF. CDR3 bases: TGTGCCAGCAGTTACCAGGGCTACGAGCAGTACTTC.

The CDR3 coding sequence is TGTGCCAGCAGTTTAATGGTCCTAGCGGGAGCCGAGCAGTACTTC. Translation gives CASSLMVLAGAEQYF. The chain links TRBV28 to TRBJ2-7; 10 bases line up with TRBD2. Germline loops: CDR1 MDHEN, CDR2 SYDVKM. J lost 6 bases, V lost 2 bases, and 7 bases had no gene match. CDR3 size: 15 residues.

CDR3 sequence reads: CASSLTGRGQNGELFF. The CDR3 nucleotides read TGTGCCAGCAGCTTAACTGGCAGGGGGCAGAACGGGGAGCTGTTTTTT. The gene calls are TRBV7-8 and TRBJ2-2; 8 bases agree with TRBD1. Germline CDR1 and CDR2: SGHVS and FQNEAQ. This CDR3 region has 16 residues. J gave up 7 bases and V 2 bases, and 9 bases lay outside the gene matches.

J is TRBJ1-5 and V is TRBV27; a weak D match, TRBD1 (5 bases). The V and J ends lost 8 bases and 3 bases respectively, with 17 bases between them. Germline V gene sequence: CDR1 MNHEY, CDR2 SMNVEV (reference sequence). The CDR3 has 15 residues. The CDR3 nucleotides are TGTGCCAGCGGGGAAACAGGACCCTTCAATCAGCCCCAGCATTTT. This codes for CASGETGPFNQPQHF.

CDR3 sequence (DNA): TGTGCCAGCAGCCTGACTAGCGGGGCACACAATGAGCAGTTCTTC. Amino acids: CASSLTSGAHNEQFF. V and J are TRBV6-4 and TRBJ2-1, with 11 positions matching TRBD2. The V gene's germline CDR1 is MRHNA and CDR2 SNTAGT. J was trimmed by 5 bases and V by 6 bases; bases with no gene match: 6. This CDR3 is 15 amino acids long.

The chain is built from TRBV5-1 and TRBJ2-1; D may correspond to TRBD1 or TRBD2 (5 bases each). The germline V gene has CDR1 SGHRS and CDR2 YFSETQ. The V end lost 2 bases, the J end lost 6 bases, and 15 bases lay between the germline ends. The CDR3 loop spans 15 amino acids. CDR3 nucleotides: TGCGCCAGCAGCTTTTCCGGGACGGGTTTCAATGAGCAGTTCTTC. As protein: CASSFSGTGFNEQFF.

The chain joins TRBV12-1 to TRBJ1-2; TRBD1, the D gene given by the table, was not confirmed from the DNA. TRBV12-1 is tagged as a pseudogene. This CDR3 spans 15 amino acids. The CDR3 bases are TGTGCCAGCAGCTTCTGGACAGTCGTTGTACATGGCTACACCTTC. Its translation is CASSFWTVVVHGYTF.

The CDR3: CASRDPTGGRYGYTF. The CDR3 nucleotides read TGTGCCAGCAGAGACCCTACTGGAGGCAGATACGGCTACACCTTC. The chain couples TRBV9 to TRBJ1-2; D is unclear. CDR3 length equals 15 residues. With 5 bases removed from V and 8 bases from J, the gap between germline ends came to 22 bases. Per the germline V gene, CDR1 is SGDLS and CDR2 is YYNGEE.

This chain uses TRBV11-2 with TRBJ2-7, with D perhaps assigned TRBD1 or TRBD2 (5 bases each). V was shortened by 3 bases and J by 0 bases, with 12 bases between the two germline ends. Germline V gene sequence: CDR1 SGHAT, CDR2 FQNNGV. This CDR3 contains 15 residues. CDR3 sequence reads: CASSFDPGTSYEQYF. The CDR3 DNA follows: TGTGCCAGCAGCTTCGACCCCGGGACCTCCTACGAGCAGTACTTC. Supplemented by reference TRBV11-2 and TRBJ2-7, the full variable domain reads EAGVAQSPRYKIIEKRQSVAFWCNPISGHATLYWYQQILGQGPKLLIQFQNNGVVDDSQLPKDRFSAERLKGVDSTLKIQPAKLEDSAVYLCASSFDPGTSYEQYFGPGTRLTVT.

This clone was observed once. This chain uses TRBV5-4 with TRBJ2-3, with TRBD2 matching 8 bases. V was clipped by 9 bases and J by 10 bases; unmatched bases: 7. CDR1 and CDR2 from the germline V gene are SGHNT and YYREEE (reference sequence). The CDR3 runs to 11 residues. The CDR3 DNA reads as TGTGCCATCCAGGGACTAGGGGCGCAGTATTTT. Translation gives CAIQGLGAQYF.

This clone was counted once. J is TRBJ2-5 and V is TRBV28; D not resolved. The DNA end lines up better with TRBJ2-7; the J call may be wrong. The CDR3 covers 11 residues. Germline loops: CDR1 MDHEN, CDR2 SYDVKM. In nucleotides, the CDR3 is TGTGCCAGCAGTTTTATAGGCGAGCAGTACTTC. Amino acids: CASSFIGEQYF.

The rearrangement uses TRBV27 and TRBJ1-3; D is unresolved. V was shortened by 5 bases and J by 2 bases, with 4 bases between the two germline ends. Germline V gene lookup returns CDR1 MNHEY and CDR2 SMNVEV (reference sequence). This CDR3 has 12 amino acids. CDR3 region: CASSIPGNTIYF. The CDR3 DNA is TGTGCCAGCAGTATACCTGGAAACACCATATATTTT.

This clone appeared once. V gene TRBV28 combines with J gene TRBJ2-1; 9 positions match TRBD2. The V and J ends lost 5 bases and 6 bases, in that order; junction bases with no gene match: 8. Germline CDR1 is MDHEN and CDR2 is SYDVKM. This CDR3 has 15 residues. The CDR3 here is CASSPIAGAFNEQFF. The CDR3 nucleotides read TGTGCCAGCAGTCCCATAGCGGGAGCTTTCAATGAGCAGTTCTTC.

This chain links TRBV7-8 with TRBJ1-1, with a possible D match to TRBD1 (6 bases). V gave up 4 bases and J gave up 5 bases, with 11 bases separating them. This CDR3 spans 13 amino acids. Germline V gene sequence: CDR1 SGHVS, CDR2 FQNEAQ. CDR3 in DNA: TGTGCCAGCAGCTACAGGGTAGCGACTGAAGCTTTCTTT. Protein sequence: CASSYRVATEAFF.

The chain couples TRBV5-4 to TRBJ1-1; 8 nucleotides align to TRBD1. The V segment lost 10 bases and the J segment 0 bases; nucleotides outside the gene matches: 8. CDR1 and CDR2 from the germline V gene are SGHNT and YYREEE (reference sequence). This CDR3 has 14 residues. The CDR3 nucleotides are TGTGCCGCAGGGGGCGCCGGGATGAACACTGAAGCTTTCTTT. Protein sequence: CAAGGAGMNTEAFF.

V gene TRBV6-1 combines with J gene TRBJ1-2; possible D gene TRBD1, 5 bases. The CDR3 is made up of 15 amino acids. Germline V CDR1 and CDR2: MNHNS, SASEGT. Trimming took 3 bases from V and 4 from J, leaving 15 bases between them. CDR3 sequence reads: CASSDLAGPSYGYTF. In DNA, the CDR3 is TGTGCCAGCAGTGATCTGGCAGGGCCTAGCTATGGCTACACCTTC.

A single count supports this clone. Distinct nucleotide sequences in the sample also encode this CDR3. The CDR3 spells CASSDSNEQFF. The DNA for the CDR3 is TGCGCCAGCAGTGATTCAAATGAGCAGTTCTTC. The gene calls are TRBV10-2 and TRBJ2-1; D is uncertain. V shed 3 bases and J shed 7 bases, with 4 bases lying between them. The germline CDR1 and CDR2 sequences are WSHSY and SAAADI. The CDR3 runs 11 residues.